This TCR beta chain was recovered during a study of blood T cell repertoires in COVID-19. Study processing details: The assay estimated nucleated cells by amplifying reference gene primers. Assay: immunoSEQ multiplex PCR; the TCRdb copy retains only in-frame clones and omits some. From that table come the V and J calls and clone size; the DNA was used to work out D and trimming. The sample has hundreds of thousands of clones; about 90% are singletons. The CDR3 extends over 14 amino acids. Per the germline V gene, CDR1 is MNHEY and CDR2 is SVGEGT. V gave up 5 bases and J gave up 7 bases, with 15 bases separating them.

The rearrangement joins TRBV6-2 or TRBV6-3 to TRBJ1-5; the D is unclear. Sequenced material: PBMCs or T cells enriched from blood (not recorded which). This clonotype was obtained from a man aged 45 to 65 who had been exposed to COVID-19. As DNA, the CDR3 is TGTGCCAGCAGTCCGACTAATCAAGGGCAGCCCCAGCATTTT. This translates into CASSPTNQGQPQHF.